The present entry profiles one TCR beta chain with its context. The antigen remains unidentified. These data come from a study of cytomegalovirus exposure and HLA in healthy donors. The PCR had 60 Vbeta and 13 Jbeta primers. Method: immunoSEQ multiplex PCR; TCRdb's copy keeps in-frame clones and lacks some. Found here are 280,000 or so clones, roughly 89% of them singletons; the top ten hold about 2.5%. Study results and limitations: With DRB1 most and HLA-C fewest, TCR association rates differed between HLA loci in a later analysis. Productive rates of about 90% or about 30% were seen for most TCR beta V segments in an earlier analysis. An analysis that came later showed most CMV-associated TCR beta chains appearing HLA-restricted.

Sequences were obtained from PBMCs. This TCR derives from a woman between 18 and 30 years old in good health and CMV-seronegative.

Written as DNA, the CDR3 is TGTGCCAGCAGCCAAGAAGGAGGCTCCTACAATGAGCAGTTCTTC. Translating it yields CASSQEGGSYNEQFF. The chain carries TRBV4-2 and TRBJ2-1; D possibly corresponds to TRBD2 (5 bases). This CDR3 is built from 15 residues. With 0 bases removed from V and 0 bases from J, the gap between germline ends came to 6 bases. Germline CDR1 LGHNA, CDR2 YNFKEQ.